The 9 T cell receptor beta chains given below trace back to one sample, sequenced in a study of cytomegalovirus exposure and HLA in healthy donors. PCR used 60 Vbeta primers and 13 Jbeta primers. The protocol was immunoSEQ multiplex PCR, while the TCRdb copy is restricted to in-frame clones and leaves out a portion. The data contain around 130,000 clones, around 8.5% of them singletons. Sequencing was done on a sample of PBMCs. The receptors originated from a middle-aged man in good health and CMV-seronegative.

J is TRBJ2-7 and V is TRBV6-6; perhaps TRBD2 as D (5 bases). V was cut by 4 bases and J by 4 bases, with 17 bases left in between. Per the germline V gene, CDR1 is MNHNY and CDR2 is SVGAGI (reference sequence). The CDR3 runs to 15 residues. CDR3 in DNA: TGTGCCAGCAGTTGGACGTGGGGTAGAGGGTACGAGCAGTACTTC. As protein: CASSWTWGRGYEQYF.

The chain links TRBV5-6 to TRBJ1-6, with 8 bases matching TRBD1. Trimming took 5 bases from V and 9 from J; bases not matched to a gene: 13. CDR3 size: 16 residues. The germline CDR1 and CDR2 sequences are SGHDT and YYEEEE. The CDR3 coding sequence is TGTGCCAGCAGTCCCTTTGGGCAGGGGGCATTTTCACCCCTCCACTTT. Protein: CASSPFGQGAFSPLHF.

The chain employs TRBV19 and TRBJ2-1; TRBD1 agrees at 11 bases. The CDR3 runs 13 residues. The germline gives CDR1 LNHDA, CDR2 SQIVND (reference sequence). Trimming took 6 bases from V and 8 from J; bases not matched to a gene: 3. CDR3 residues: CASRGQGVYEQFF. The CDR3 bases are TGTGCCAGTAGGGGACAGGGGGTTTATGAGCAGTTCTTC.

This clone was observed a few times. The V and J genes are TRBV13 and TRBJ2-5; D is perhaps TRBD2 (6 bases). This CDR3 region has 13 residues. Trimming cost V 5 bases and J 4 bases, with 11 bases left between them. Germline V CDR1 and CDR2: PRHDT, FYEKMQ (reference sequence). The CDR3 nucleotides read TGTGCCAGCAGCCTGGGACTCCTAGAGACCCAGTACTTC. The encoded protein is CASSLGLLETQYF.

This clone has more than one count but fewer than ten. V gene TRBV5-1 combines with J gene TRBJ2-3, with 8 bases identical to TRBD1. Germline CDR1 reads SGHRS; CDR2 reads YFSETQ. The CDR3 is 14 residues long. V was pared by 4 bases and J by 6 bases, with 7 bases of the junction left unmatched. CDR3 region: CASSLGQVGDTQYF. CDR3 nucleotides: TGCGCCAGCAGCCTGGGACAGGTGGGGGATACGCAGTATTTT.

This clone appeared a few times. This chain links TRBV18 with TRBJ1-4, with 8 bases identical to TRBD1. Germline V CDR1 and CDR2: KGHSH, LQKENI. Trimming cost V 4 bases and J 8 bases; bases outside gene matches: 6. This CDR3 region has 14 residues. The DNA of the CDR3 is TGTGCCAGCTCACGAGGACAGGGAGAAGAAAAACTGTTTTTT. This sequence encodes CASSRGQGEEKLFF.

This clone has a handful of counts. J is TRBJ1-4 and V is TRBV6-5; D remains ambiguous. Germline loops: CDR1 MNHEY, CDR2 SVGAGI. V was shortened by 8 bases and J by 6 bases, with 16 bases between the two germline ends. CDR3 length: 14 residues. The DNA of the CDR3 is TGTGCCAGCTCGCGGACGGGATATTATGAAAAACTGTTTTTT. Its protein product is CASSRTGYYEKLFF.

CDR3 DNA sequence: TGTGCCTGGAGTGTGACTAGCGGGGGCACAGATACGCAGTATTTT. Residues: CAWSVTSGGTDTQYF. V is TRBV30 and J is TRBJ2-3, with 11 bases aligning to TRBD2. V shed 0 bases, J shed 1 base, and the junction held 0 bases outside the gene matches. Germline V lookup: CDR1 GTSNPN, CDR2 SVGIG (reference sequence). This CDR3 contains 15 residues.

This clone was picked up a small number of times. J is TRBJ2-7 and V is TRBV27; possible D gene TRBD2, 6 bases. V lost 5 bases to trimming and J lost 4 bases, with 21 bases between them. The V gene's germline CDR1 is MNHEY and CDR2 SMNVEV (reference sequence). This CDR3 has 16 residues. DNA of the CDR3: TGTGCCAGCAGTACCTGGGACTTTAAGAAGGGTTACGAGCAGTACTTC. Translation: CASSTWDFKKGYEQYF.